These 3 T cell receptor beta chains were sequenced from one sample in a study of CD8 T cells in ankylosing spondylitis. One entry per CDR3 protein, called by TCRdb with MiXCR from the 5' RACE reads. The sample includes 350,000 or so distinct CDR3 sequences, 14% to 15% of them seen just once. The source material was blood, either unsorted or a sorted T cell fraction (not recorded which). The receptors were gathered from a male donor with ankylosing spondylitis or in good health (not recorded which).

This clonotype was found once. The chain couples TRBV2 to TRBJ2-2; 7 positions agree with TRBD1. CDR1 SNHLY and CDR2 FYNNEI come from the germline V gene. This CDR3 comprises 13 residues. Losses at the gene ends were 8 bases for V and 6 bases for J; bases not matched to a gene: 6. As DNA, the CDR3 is TGTGCCAGCCTACAGCAGGGGGCCGGGGAGCTGTTTTTT. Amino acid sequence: CASLQQGAGELFF.

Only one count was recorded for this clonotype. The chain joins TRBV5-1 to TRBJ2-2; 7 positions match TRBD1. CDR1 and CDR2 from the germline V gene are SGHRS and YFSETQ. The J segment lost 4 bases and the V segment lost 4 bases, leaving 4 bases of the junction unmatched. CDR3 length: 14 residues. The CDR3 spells CASSGGTVTGELFF. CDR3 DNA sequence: TGCGCCAGCAGCGGTGGGACAGTCACCGGGGAGCTGTTTTTT.

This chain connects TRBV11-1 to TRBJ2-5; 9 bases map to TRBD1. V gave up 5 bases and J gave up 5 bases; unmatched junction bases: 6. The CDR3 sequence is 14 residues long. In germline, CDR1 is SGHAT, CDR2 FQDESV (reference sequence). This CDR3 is CASSSTGGAETQYF. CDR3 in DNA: TGTGCCAGCAGCAGTACAGGGGGCGCGGAGACCCAGTACTTC. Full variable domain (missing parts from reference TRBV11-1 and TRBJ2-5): EAEVAQSPRYKITEKSQAVAFWCDPISGHATLYWYRQILGQGPELLVQFQDESVVDDSQLPKDRFSAERLKGVDSTLKIQPAELGDSAMYLCASSSTGGAETQYFGPGTRLLVL.